Below are 12 T cell receptor beta chains sequenced from a single sample in a study of blood T cell repertoires in COVID-19. The data were produced by immunoSEQ multiplex PCR, yet TCRdb's version contains in-frame clones alone and is incomplete. This repertoire shows over 90,000 clones, around 87% found once; its top ten account for nearly 20%. The specimen was peripheral blood. All receptors derive from a human donor in a cohort sampled during active COVID-19.

The chain is built from TRBV6-2 or TRBV6-3 and TRBJ1-2; 7 bases are shared with TRBD1. The CDR3 runs 13 residues. From germline, CDR1 is MNHEY and CDR2 SVGEGT. V shed 4 bases, J shed 10 bases, and the junction held 9 bases outside the gene matches. Here the CDR3 reads CASSFRQGLDYTF. The CDR3, as DNA: TGTGCCAGCAGTTTCCGACAGGGATTGGACTACACCTTC.

The rearrangement links TRBV19 to TRBJ1-6; D remains unclear. Germline-derived CDR1 and CDR2 are LNHDA and SQIVND (reference sequence). V lost 10 bases, J lost 10 bases, and 20 bases lay in between. This CDR3 has 14 residues. The chain's CDR3 is CATKQRGGISPLHF. DNA for the CDR3: TGTGCCACTAAGCAACGGGGAGGGATATCACCCCTCCACTTT.

This sequence joins TRBV5-1 and TRBJ2-7; 9 positions agree with TRBD1. Trimming took 2 bases from V and 3 from J; bases not matched to a gene: 6. CDR1 and CDR2 from the germline V gene are SGHRS and YFSETQ. The CDR3 sequence is 15 residues long. CDR3 in amino acids: CASSLTGGAYYEQYF. CDR3 bases: TGCGCCAGCAGCTTAACAGGGGGCGCTTACTACGAGCAGTACTTC.

V usage is TRBV5-1 and J usage is TRBJ2-6; 9 bases are a match to TRBD1. This CDR3 is built from 18 residues. J gave up 0 bases and V 1 base, and 5 bases lay outside the gene matches. Germline loops: CDR1 SGHRS, CDR2 YFSETQ. Here the CDR3 DNA reads TGCGCCAGCAGCTTGAGGGACAGGGACAGCTCTGGGGCCAACGTCCTGACTTTC. Translation: CASSLRDRDSSGANVLTF.

The V and J genes are TRBV13 and TRBJ1-3; TRBD1 might be the D (6 bases). CDR1 and CDR2 from the germline V gene are PRHDT and FYEKMQ (reference sequence). The CDR3 consists of 17 residues. Trimming took off 0 bases at V and 3 bases at J, with 15 bases between the two ends. The CDR3 DNA sequence: TGTGCCAGCAGCTTAGGAGGGGCGGGGGCTTATGGAAACACCATATATTTT. Translating it yields CASSLGGAGAYGNTIYF.

The V call is TRBV12-2, the J call TRBJ2-2; the DNA was not used to check the table's D call, TRBD2. TRBV12-2 is deemed a pseudogene. The CDR3 is made up of 16 amino acids. The CDR3, as DNA: TGTGCAAGTCGCTTAGGCCGAGGCATCCACACCGGGGAGCTGTTTTTT. It specifies CASRLGRGIHTGELFF.

The table lists this clone with a count of one. Relative to the germline gene, one junction end is altered; a read error may explain this. This chain uses TRBV29-1 with TRBJ2-1, with TRBD2 matching over 8 bases. Germline V lookup: CDR1 SQVTM, CDR2 ANQGSEA. The CDR3 has 14 amino acids. CDR3 nucleotide sequence: TGCAGCGTTAGAGCGGGAGCCTCCCACAATGAGCAGTTCTTC. It codes for CSVRAGASHNEQFF.

This clone was seen a single time. CDR3 in amino acids: CASSFSGVNTEAFF. The CDR3 DNA follows: TGTGCCAGCAGCTTTTCAGGGGTGAACACTGAAGCTTTCTTT. V and J are TRBV7-2 and TRBJ1-1, with D possibly matching TRBD1 (6 bases). The CDR3 length is 14 residues. Trimming removed 3 bases at V and 0 bases at J, with 8 bases between. Germline-derived CDR1 and CDR2 are SGHTA and FQGNSA.

The chain links TRBV3-1 (or the pseudogene TRBV3-2) to TRBJ1-6; the D is unclear. CDR3 size: 16 residues. Trimming pared 0 bases from V and 8 bases from J, leaving 14 bases between. The germline V gene encodes CDR1 LGHDT and CDR2 YNNKEL (reference sequence). CDR3 residues: CASSQDGPTLYSPLHF. The CDR3 nucleotides are TGTGCCAGCAGCCAAGATGGCCCGACTTTGTATTCACCCCTCCACTTT.

This clone was recorded only once. The V and J genes are TRBV6-4 and TRBJ2-3; maybe TRBD2 (6 bases). V lost 5 bases to trimming and J lost 2 bases, with 14 bases between them. Germline CDR1 is MRHNA and CDR2 is SNTAGT. The CDR3 runs 15 residues. CDR3 nucleotide sequence: TGTGCCAGCAGTTTTGGAGGGGCCCTCACAGATACGCAGTATTTT. Its translation: CASSFGGALTDTQYF.

The gene calls are TRBV25-1 and TRBJ2-2, with D possibly being TRBD1 (5 bases). CDR1 and CDR2 (germline): MGHDK, SYGVNS. Between the trimmed V and J ends, which lost 5 bases and 3 bases, there was a span of 10 bases. The CDR3 length is 14 residues. The CDR3: CASSPGSYTGELFF. The CDR3 DNA follows: TGTGCCAGCAGTCCAGGGTCTTACACCGGGGAGCTGTTTTTT.

The chain has TRBV5-1 and TRBJ2-5; possible D gene TRBD2, 6 bases. V lost 4 bases and J 7 bases, leaving 14 bases between the germline ends. Germline loops: CDR1 SGHRS, CDR2 YFSETQ. The CDR3 sequence is 13 residues long. Here the CDR3 reads CASSPGTPPTQYF. In nucleotides, the CDR3 is TGCGCCAGCAGCCCGGGGACTCCCCCGACCCAGTACTTC.